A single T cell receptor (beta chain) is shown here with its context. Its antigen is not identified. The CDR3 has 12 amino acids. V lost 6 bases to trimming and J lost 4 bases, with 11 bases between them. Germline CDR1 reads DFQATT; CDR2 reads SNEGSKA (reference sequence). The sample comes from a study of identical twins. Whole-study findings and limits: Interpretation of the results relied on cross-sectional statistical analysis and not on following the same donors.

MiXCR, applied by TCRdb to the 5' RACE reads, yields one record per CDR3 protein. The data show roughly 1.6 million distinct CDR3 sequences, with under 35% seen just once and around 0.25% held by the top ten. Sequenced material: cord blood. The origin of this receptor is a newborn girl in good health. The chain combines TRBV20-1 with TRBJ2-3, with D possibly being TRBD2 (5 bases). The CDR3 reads CSALLRADTQYF. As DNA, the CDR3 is TGCAGTGCCCTTTTGCGGGCAGATACGCAGTATTTT.